This TCR beta chain comes out of a study of blood T cell repertoires in COVID-19. Germline V gene sequence: CDR1 SGHTA, CDR2 FQGNSA. The V and J ends lost 1 base and 2 bases respectively, with 9 bases between them. This CDR3 spans 14 amino acids. Repertoires were generated with immunoSEQ multiplex PCR, while TCRdb's copy carries only in-frame clones and drops some. The repertoire holds roughly 250,000 clones, with 88% as singletons. Sequencing was carried out using PBMCs or T cells enriched from blood (not recorded which). The chain combines TRBV7-2 with TRBJ2-7; D is undetermined. The origin of this receptor is a woman in her thirties or forties with acute COVID-19. The CDR3 DNA follows: TGTGCCAGCAGCTTAGGCCCCGTAGCCTACGAGCAGTACGTC. The encoded protein is CASSLGPVAYEQYV.